These 5 T cell receptor beta chains originate from one sample sequenced in a study of CD8+ T cells in alopecia areata (dated by TCRdb to the late 2010s). The sample's time point label is to be understood as: about four weeks on oral tofacitinib. The treatment or condition tag for this specimen amounts to: oral pan-JAK inhibitor, 5-10 mg twice daily. The receptor library was made with the immunoSEQ multiplex PCR assay. RNA was extracted from all samples and reverse transcribed into cDNA, which served as template for TCR sequencing. TCRdb limited this immuneACCESS table to in-frame rearrangements with V and J called. A share of clones is missing; checked studies link under half to unresolved V genes, and the rest is unexplained. A total of 130,000 or so clones appear in this sample, around 86% of them only once. In total, the top ten clones hold about 13% of the sample. The sequencing used CD8+ T cells sorted from blood, collected at week 4, from a patient treated with tofacitinib. These receptors were taken from a human donor with alopecia areata.

V usage is TRBV27 and J usage is TRBJ2-7; 12 nucleotides align to TRBD2. V dropped 6 bases and J dropped 2; count of bases not matched to a gene: 8. This CDR3 is 16 amino acids long. Germline-derived CDR1 and CDR2 are MNHEY and SMNVEV (reference sequence). Written as DNA, the CDR3 is TGTGCCAGCAGCACCCTAGCGGGGGGGCCGGCCTACGAGCAGTACTTC. Amino acid sequence: CASSTLAGGPAYEQYF.

The chain employs TRBV29-1 and TRBJ2-7, with 9 bases aligning to TRBD2. CDR1 is SQVTM and CDR2 is ANQGSEA in the germline V gene. Losses at the gene ends were 7 bases for V and 0 bases for J; bases not matched to a gene: 4. The CDR3 runs 13 residues. CDR3 DNA sequence: TGCAGCGCTCGGACTAGCGACTCCTACGAGCAGTACTTC. Translating it yields CSARTSDSYEQYF.

V is TRBV29-1 and J is TRBJ1-2; 8 positions match TRBD1. J gave up 4 bases and V 4 bases, and 2 bases lay outside the gene matches. In germline, CDR1 is SQVTM, CDR2 ANQGSEA. The CDR3 is 12 amino acids. CDR3 nucleotide sequence: TGCAGCGTTGCGGGACAGGTCTATGGCTACACCTTC. It translates to CSVAGQVYGYTF.

This chain uses TRBV6-5 with TRBJ2-7; 10 bases are a match to TRBD1. From germline, CDR1 is MNHEY and CDR2 SVGAGI. This CDR3 region has 15 residues. J lost 5 bases, V lost 2 bases, and 6 bases had no gene match. The CDR3 is CASSYNSDRGNEQYF. The DNA of the CDR3 is TGTGCCAGCAGTTACAACTCGGACAGGGGGAACGAGCAGTACTTC.

This chain connects TRBV10-2 to TRBJ2-1, with D maybe TRBD2 (6 bases). V shed 9 bases and J shed 11 bases, with 11 bases lying between them. CDR1 is WSHSY and CDR2 is SAAADI in the germline V gene. The CDR3 is made up of 10 amino acids. CDR3 loop: CASGGSQQFF. CDR3 bases: TGCGCCAGTGGGGGGTCCCAGCAGTTCTTC.